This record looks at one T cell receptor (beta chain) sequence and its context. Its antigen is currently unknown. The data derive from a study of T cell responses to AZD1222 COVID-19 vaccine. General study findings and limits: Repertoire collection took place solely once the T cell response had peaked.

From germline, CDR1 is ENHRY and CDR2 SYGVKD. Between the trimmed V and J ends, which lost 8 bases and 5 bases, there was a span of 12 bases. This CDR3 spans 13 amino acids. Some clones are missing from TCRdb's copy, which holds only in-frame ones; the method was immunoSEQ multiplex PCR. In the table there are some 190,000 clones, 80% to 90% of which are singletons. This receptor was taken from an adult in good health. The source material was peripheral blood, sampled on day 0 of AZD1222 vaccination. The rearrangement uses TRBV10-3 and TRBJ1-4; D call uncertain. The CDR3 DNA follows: TGTGCCATCGCCCGGGATCTGAATGAAAAACTGTTTTTT. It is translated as CAIARDLNEKLFF.